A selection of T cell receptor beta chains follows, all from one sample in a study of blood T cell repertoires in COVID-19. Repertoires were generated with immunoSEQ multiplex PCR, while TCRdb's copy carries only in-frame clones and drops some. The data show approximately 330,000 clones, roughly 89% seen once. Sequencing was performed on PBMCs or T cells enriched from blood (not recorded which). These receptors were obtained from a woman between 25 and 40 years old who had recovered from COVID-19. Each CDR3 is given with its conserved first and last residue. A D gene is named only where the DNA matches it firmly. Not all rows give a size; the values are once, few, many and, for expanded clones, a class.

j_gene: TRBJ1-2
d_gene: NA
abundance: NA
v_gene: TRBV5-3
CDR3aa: CARSPAREEGYGYTF
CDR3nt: TGTGCCAGAAGCCCTGCCCGCGAGGAGGGCTATGGCTACACCTTC

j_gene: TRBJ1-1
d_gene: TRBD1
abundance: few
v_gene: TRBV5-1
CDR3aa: CASSLVGTGYLGTEAFF
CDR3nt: TGCGCCAGCAGCTTGGTAGGGACAGGGTATTTGGGAACTGAAGCTTTCTTT

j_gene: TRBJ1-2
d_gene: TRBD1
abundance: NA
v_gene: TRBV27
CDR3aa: CASSWTFLGTGGGYTF
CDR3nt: TGTGCCAGCAGTTGGACGTTCCTCGGGACAGGGGGAGGCTACACCTTC

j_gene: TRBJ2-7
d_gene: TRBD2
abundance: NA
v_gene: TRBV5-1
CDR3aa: CASSQGLARREQYF
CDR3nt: TGCGCCAGCAGCCAGGGACTAGCGAGGCGCGAGCAGTACTTC

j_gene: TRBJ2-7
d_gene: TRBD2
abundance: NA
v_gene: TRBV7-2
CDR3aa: CASSFSPGLTYEQYF
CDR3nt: TGTGCCAGCAGCTTTAGCCCGGGACTAACCTACGAGCAGTACTTC

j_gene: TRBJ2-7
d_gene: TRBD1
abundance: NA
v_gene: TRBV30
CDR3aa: CAWSGPGQGPYEQYF
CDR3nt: TGTGCCTGGAGTGGGCCGGGACAGGGACCCTACGAGCAGTACTTC

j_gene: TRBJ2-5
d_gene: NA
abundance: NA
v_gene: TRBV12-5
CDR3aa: CASGRIRGETQYF
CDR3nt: TGTGCTAGTGGCCGGATTAGGGGGGAGACCCAGTACTTC

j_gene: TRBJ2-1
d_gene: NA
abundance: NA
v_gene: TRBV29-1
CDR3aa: CSVKRQGPNEQFF
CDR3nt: TGCAGCGTTAAACGGCAGGGGCCCAATGAGCAGTTCTTC

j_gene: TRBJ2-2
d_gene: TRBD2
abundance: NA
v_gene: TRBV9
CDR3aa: CASSLAANTGELFF
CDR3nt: TGTGCCAGCTCCCTAGCGGCGAACACCGGGGAGCTGTTTTTT

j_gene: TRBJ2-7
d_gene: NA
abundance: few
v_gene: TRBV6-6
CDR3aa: CASSYQNSYEQYF
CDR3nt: TGTGCCAGCAGTTACCAAAACAGCTACGAGCAGTACTTC

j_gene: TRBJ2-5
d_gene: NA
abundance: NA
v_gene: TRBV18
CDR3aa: CASSPRAAEQETQYF
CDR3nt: TGTGCCAGCTCACCACGGGCCGCAGAACAAGAGACCCAGTACTTC

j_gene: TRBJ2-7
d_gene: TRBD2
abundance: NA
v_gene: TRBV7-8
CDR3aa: CASSLVKGTSVRYEQYF
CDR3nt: TGTGCCAGCAGCTTGGTTAAAGGGACTAGCGTCCGCTACGAGCAGTACTTC

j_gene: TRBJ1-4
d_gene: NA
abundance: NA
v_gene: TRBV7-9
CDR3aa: CASSFFAQVNEKLFF
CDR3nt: TGTGCCAGCAGCTTCTTCGCGCAGGTTAATGAAAAACTGTTTTTT

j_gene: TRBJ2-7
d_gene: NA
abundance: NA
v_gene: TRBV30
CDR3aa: CARDSLYEQYF
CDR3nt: TGTGCCCGAGATAGCCTCTACGAGCAGTACTTC

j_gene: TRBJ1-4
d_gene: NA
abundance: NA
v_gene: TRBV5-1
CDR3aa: CASSSEQGGNEKLFF
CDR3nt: TGCGCCAGCAGCTCAGAACAGGGCGGTAATGAAAAACTGTTTTTT

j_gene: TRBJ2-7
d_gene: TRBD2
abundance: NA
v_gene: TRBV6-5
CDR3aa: CASSYTSGRARQYF
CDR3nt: TGTGCCAGCAGTTACACTAGCGGGAGGGCCAGACAGTACTTC

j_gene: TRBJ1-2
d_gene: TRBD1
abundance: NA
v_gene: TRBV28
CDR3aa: CASSPGQTDYGYTF
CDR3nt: TGTGCCAGCAGCCCGGGACAGACAGACTATGGCTACACCTTC

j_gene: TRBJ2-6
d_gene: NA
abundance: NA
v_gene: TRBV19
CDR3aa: CASSIERTSGANVLTF
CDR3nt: TGTGCCAGTAGTATAGAAAGGACTTCTGGGGCCAACGTCCTGACTTTC